This TCR beta chain stems from a study of cytomegalovirus exposure and HLA in healthy donors. PCR involved 60 Vbeta and 13 Jbeta primers. The protocol was immunoSEQ multiplex PCR, while the TCRdb copy is restricted to in-frame clones and leaves out a portion. The data contain approximately 180,000 clones, roughly an eighth of them singletons. The CDR3 has 15 amino acids. CDR1 and CDR2 from the germline V gene are SEHNR and FQNEAQ (reference sequence). Trimming at V came to 2 bases and at J to 3 bases, leaving 5 bases not matched to a gene. This TCR was sampled from a man aged 45-65 years in good health and CMV-seropositive. V and J are TRBV7-9 and TRBJ2-5; 8 bases agree with TRBD1. The source material was PBMCs. CDR3: CASSLQQGVKETQYF. Here the CDR3 DNA reads TGTGCCAGCAGCTTACAACAGGGGGTTAAAGAGACCCAGTACTTC.